These 25 T cell receptor beta chains share one sample of origin, sequenced in a study of blood T cell repertoires in COVID-19. Using immunoSEQ multiplex PCR, the repertoire was profiled, and TCRdb retains in-frame clones only, with some absent. This repertoire shows 200,000 to 250,000 clones, roughly 81% found once; its top ten account for roughly 4%. Sequenced input: peripheral blood. The origin of the receptors is a man in his forties or fifties with acute or convalescent COVID-19.

The rearrangement joins TRBV14 to TRBJ1-6; TRBD1 agrees at 10 bases. CDR1 and CDR2 from the germline V gene are SGHDN and FVKESK. CDR3 length equals 15 residues. V trimming: 6 bases; J trimming: 14 bases; junction bases outside the gene matches: 13. The CDR3 loop reads CASRAGTGAIAALHF. The CDR3 DNA is TGTGCCAGCAGAGCCGGGACAGGGGCAATTGCGGCCCTCCACTTT.

V is TRBV9 and J is TRBJ2-1, with D perhaps matching TRBD2 (6 bases). V was trimmed by 1 base and J by 2 bases, leaving 7 bases between them. The CDR3 has 14 amino acids. Germline assignment: CDR1 SGDLS and CDR2 YYNGEE. The CDR3 here is CASSVRGAYNEQFF. CDR3 sequence (DNA): TGTGCCAGCAGCGTACGCGGGGCCTACAATGAGCAGTTCTTC.

V usage is TRBV19 and J usage is TRBJ1-2; no definite D call. V was shortened by 3 bases and J by 2 bases, with 10 bases between the two germline ends. The CDR3 sequence is 14 residues long. Germline V gives CDR1 LNHDA, CDR2 SQIVND (reference sequence). CDR3 coding DNA: TGTGCCAGTAGTATTCTAGAAGGCAACTATGGCTACACCTTC. Amino acids: CASSILEGNYGYTF.

The genes are TRBV19 and TRBJ2-1, with 8 bases fitting TRBD2. Per germline, CDR1 LNHDA and CDR2 SQIVND (reference sequence). V was pared by 1 base and J by 8 bases, with 4 bases of the junction left unmatched. The CDR3 loop spans 14 amino acids. CDR3 residues: CASSIAGGWYEQFF. As DNA, the CDR3 is TGTGCCAGTAGTATAGCGGGAGGGTGGTATGAGCAGTTCTTC.

The chain is built from TRBV2 and TRBJ1-2; 8 bases match TRBD1. The J segment lost 2 bases and the V segment lost 4 bases, leaving 3 bases of the junction unmatched. From germline, CDR1 is SNHLY and CDR2 FYNNEI. This CDR3 has 14 residues. CDR3 in DNA: TGTGCCAGCAGTGTCGGACAGGGCAACTATGGCTACACCTTC. Protein: CASSVGQGNYGYTF.

The chain joins TRBV9 to TRBJ1-4; 8 bases are shared with TRBD1. Germline V gives CDR1 SGDLS, CDR2 YYNGEE. The CDR3 covers 15 residues. Unmatched junction bases numbered 7, after V lost 4 bases and J lost 5 bases. CDR3 in amino acids: CASSLGTGENEKLFF. As DNA, the CDR3 is TGTGCCAGCAGCCTCGGGACAGGAGAGAATGAAAAACTGTTTTTT.

This rearrangement joins TRBV6-1 to TRBJ1-2, with 8 nucleotides matching TRBD1. V dropped 0 bases and J dropped 6; count of bases not matched to a gene: 6. The germline gives CDR1 MNHNS, CDR2 SASEGT. CDR3 length equals 15 residues. CDR3 protein: CASSEALAGGNGYTF. The CDR3 region has the DNA TGTGCCAGCAGTGAAGCTTTGGCAGGGGGCAATGGCTACACCTTC.

Only a few counts were recorded for this clone. The J gene is TRBJ1-1, the V gene TRBV28; D unclear. The CDR3 consists of 13 residues. V lost 6 bases and J lost 1, with 9 bases in between. CDR1 and CDR2 from the germline V gene are MDHEN and SYDVKM. The CDR3: CASRRAGNTEAFF. CDR3 coding DNA: TGTGCCAGCAGGCGCGCGGGGAACACTGAAGCTTTCTTT.

V usage is TRBV6-2 or TRBV6-3 and J usage is TRBJ1-1, with TRBD1 as a possible D gene (6 bases). The V end was cut by 2 bases, the J end by 0 bases, with 16 bases between. Per germline, CDR1 MNHEY and CDR2 SVGEGT. CDR3 size: 17 residues. In DNA, the CDR3 is TGTGCCAGCAGTTACGGACAGTACGCCGGCGTGAACACTGAAGCTTTCTTT. The encoded protein is CASSYGQYAGVNTEAFF.

Written as DNA, the CDR3 is TGTGCCAGCAGCCAAGACAGGGGTATGAACACTGAAGCTTTCTTT. Protein product: CASSQDRGMNTEAFF. J is TRBJ1-1 and V is TRBV3-1 (or the pseudogene TRBV3-2), with D maybe TRBD1 (6 bases). V was trimmed by 0 bases and J by 0 bases, leaving 8 bases between them. The CDR3 is 15 amino acids. Germline CDR1 is LGHDT and CDR2 is YNNKEL (reference sequence).

V and J are TRBV5-1 and TRBJ2-2; TRBD1 aligns across 12 bases. The junction had 5 bases not matched to a gene; V was cut back by 4 bases and J by 4 bases. Germline V gene data show CDR1 as SGHRS and CDR2 as YFSETQ. This CDR3 has 16 residues. CDR3 DNA sequence: TGCGCCAGCAGCAGCCGGGACAGGGGGCTCACCGGGGAGCTGTTTTTT. This encodes CASSSRDRGLTGELFF. Filled out from reference TRBV5-1 and TRBJ2-2, the complete variable domain reads KAGVTQTPRYLIKTRGQQVTLSCSPISGHRSVSWYQQTPGQGLQFLFEYFSETQRNKGNFPGRFSGRQFSNSRSEMNVSTLELGDSALYLCASSSRDRGLTGELFFGEGSRLTVL.

The rearrangement uses TRBV6-6 and TRBJ1-6; D possibly corresponds to TRBD1 (6 bases). Trimming left V 8 bases short and J 6 bases short, with 14 bases between. Germline V gene sequence: CDR1 MNHNY, CDR2 SVGAGI (reference sequence). The CDR3 loop spans 14 amino acids. CDR3 amino acids: CASRGDNGNSPLHF. For the CDR3, the DNA is TGTGCCAGCCGTGGGGACAACGGTAATTCACCCCTCCACTTT.

The CDR3 sequence: CASSALGTGVGYTF. The CDR3 nucleotides read TGTGCCAGCAGCGCTCTAGGGACAGGGGTTGGCTACACCTTC. This sequence joins TRBV25-1 and TRBJ1-2, with 10 bases that match TRBD1. This CDR3 is 14 amino acids long. The V gene's germline CDR1 is MGHDK and CDR2 SYGVNS. The V and J ends lost 6 bases and 7 bases, in that order; junction bases with no gene match: 8.

The chain has TRBV9 and TRBJ2-3, with 10 bases fitting TRBD2. V shed 3 bases, J shed 0 bases, and the junction held 7 bases outside the gene matches. The germline CDR1 and CDR2 sequences are SGDLS and YYNGEE. The CDR3 loop spans 17 amino acids. CDR3: CASSEAGLASSTDTQYF. The CDR3 nucleotides are TGTGCCAGCAGCGAGGCGGGACTAGCGTCTAGCACAGATACGCAGTATTTT.

CDR3 sequence reads: CASSPRQGGYTF. The CDR3 coding sequence is TGTGCCAGCAGCCCCCGACAGGGTGGCTACACCTTC. The gene calls are TRBV3-1 (or the pseudogene TRBV3-2) and TRBJ1-2; 7 bases fit TRBD1. The CDR3 runs to 12 residues. The V gene's germline CDR1 is LGHDT and CDR2 YNNKEL (reference sequence). Trimming took 4 bases from V and 7 from J; bases not matched to a gene: 3.

CDR3 in amino acids: CASSLSFDRGSHEQYF. DNA for the CDR3: TGCGCCAGCAGCCTGTCTTTTGACAGGGGATCCCACGAGCAGTACTTC. The chain couples TRBV5-1 to TRBJ2-7; 8 bases fit TRBD1. V was clipped by 4 bases and J by 5 bases; unmatched bases: 14. The V gene's germline CDR1 is SGHRS and CDR2 YFSETQ. The CDR3 has 16 amino acids.

This chain connects TRBV28 to TRBJ1-1; D call uncertain. Trimming stripped 8 bases from V and 0 bases from J, with 10 bases between. Germline CDR1 and CDR2: MDHEN and SYDVKM. This CDR3 comprises 13 residues. The DNA of the CDR3 is TGTGCCAGCGCTGAGACTATGAACACTGAAGCTTTCTTT. This gives the protein CASAETMNTEAFF.

This clone has a single count. The CDR3 coding sequence is TGTGCCAGCAGCACCGGGACAGCTTCCTACGAGCAGTACTTC. Encoded protein: CASSTGTASYEQYF. The J gene is TRBJ2-7, the V gene TRBV9; 7 bases line up with TRBD1. Unmatched junction bases numbered 5, after V lost 4 bases and J lost 1 base. The CDR3 has 14 residues. The germline V gene encodes CDR1 SGDLS and CDR2 YYNGEE.

The rearrangement links TRBV27 to TRBJ2-2, with 7 bases matching TRBD2. CDR3 length equals 14 residues. The V segment lost 3 bases and the J segment 7 bases; nucleotides outside the gene matches: 5. Germline-derived CDR1 and CDR2 are MNHEY and SMNVEV (reference sequence). The CDR3 DNA reads as TGTGCCAGCAGTTTGTGGGAGGGGAGCGGGGAGCTGTTTTTT. It yields the protein CASSLWEGSGELFF.

The chain combines TRBV19 with TRBJ2-1, with 11 bases identical to TRBD2. The junction had 5 bases not matched to a gene; V was cut back by 2 bases and J by 5 bases. Germline assignment: CDR1 LNHDA and CDR2 SQIVND (reference sequence). The CDR3 is made up of 16 amino acids. DNA for the CDR3: TGTGCCAGTAGTATAAGGGGGACTAGCGGTCACAATGAGCAGTTCTTC. Its protein is CASSIRGTSGHNEQFF.

CDR3 sequence reads: CASSINQGPEQFF. The CDR3 region has the DNA TGTGCCAGTAGTATAAACCAGGGCCCTGAGCAGTTCTTC. The chain uses TRBV19 and TRBJ2-1, with D maybe TRBD1 (5 bases). Between the trimmed V and J ends, which lost 2 bases and 9 bases, there was a span of 11 bases. Germline-derived CDR1 and CDR2 are LNHDA and SQIVND (reference sequence). CDR3 length: 13 residues.

Only a few counts were recorded for this clone. The chain uses TRBV6-5 and TRBJ1-1, with D uncertain. Germline V gene lookup returns CDR1 MNHEY and CDR2 SVGAGI. V was trimmed by 5 bases and J by 5 bases, leaving 12 bases between them. The CDR3 contains 13 residues. CDR3 sequence: CASSRGGKTEAFF. CDR3 coding DNA: TGTGCCAGCAGTCGGGGTGGAAAGACTGAAGCTTTCTTT.

The rearrangement uses TRBV30 and TRBJ1-2; TRBD1 might be the D (6 bases). The CDR3 contains 13 residues. The germline V and J ends were trimmed by 3 bases and 3 bases, with 11 bases remaining between them. Germline values: CDR1 GTSNPN, CDR2 SVGIG (reference sequence). CDR3 in amino acids: CAWSSQGDYGYTF. The CDR3 nucleotides are TGTGCCTGGAGCTCACAGGGCGACTATGGCTACACCTTC.

The rearrangement uses TRBV7-9 and TRBJ1-1; D is possibly TRBD1 (5 bases). The germline CDR1 and CDR2 sequences are SEHNR and FQNEAQ (reference sequence). V was clipped by 3 bases and J by 11 bases, with 13 bases between them. This CDR3 is 12 amino acids long. The CDR3 reads CASSFGRGDAFF. The CDR3 DNA reads TGTGCCAGCAGCTTCGGGAGGGGTGACGCTTTCTTT.

The chain employs TRBV6-6 and TRBJ2-1; D ambiguous. This CDR3 is 16 amino acids long. V lost 0 bases to trimming and J lost 0 bases, with 9 bases between them. Looked up from germline, CDR1 is MNHNY and CDR2 is SVGAGI (reference sequence). The CDR3 nucleotides are TGTGCCAGCAGTTACTCGCCACAGAACTCCTACAATGAGCAGTTCTTC. This encodes CASSYSPQNSYNEQFF.